These 22 T cell receptor beta chains came from one sample sequenced in a study of tumor-infiltrating lymphocytes in primary liver carcinoma. The study extracted blood RNA from unsorted whole blood and also extracted germline DNA. With a constant-region primer, TCR beta cDNA was made from approximately 510 ng of total RNA. Researchers made the TCR beta libraries by running three nested multiplex PCR rounds with slightly modified ARM-PCR. A C-beta reverse primer was combined with TRBV1-TRBV30 forward primers in the first two PCR rounds, and each round had about 10 cycles. MiXCR, run by TCRdb on the multiplex PCR reads, gives a single entry per CDR3 protein. The sample contains about 200,000 distinct CDR3 sequences, roughly two thirds of which appear only once. Sample: peripheral blood. Source of these receptors: a woman aged 55-70 years with primary liver carcinoma and hepatitis B virus infection.

This clonotype was counted many times. The V and J genes are TRBV11-2 and TRBJ1-2, with TRBD1 matching over 7 bases. Per germline, CDR1 SGHAT and CDR2 FQNNGV. The CDR3 length is 15 residues. The junction had 10 bases not matched to a gene; V was cut back by 2 bases and J by 7 bases. CDR3 nucleotide sequence: TGTGCCAGCAGCTTATTAACAGGGGCAAGGTTTGGCTACACCTTC. It translates to CASSLLTGARFGYTF.

Turning to this clonotype: A much more abundant neighbour one base away suggests this may be a read error. CDR3 nucleotides: TGTGCCAGCAGTGAATCCGTGTGTAGCGGACACTCCTACAATGAGCAGTTCTTC. Translation gives CASSESVCSGHSYNEQFF. This rearrangement joins TRBV6-1 to TRBJ2-1; D might be TRBD2 (6 bases). CDR1 MNHNS and CDR2 SASEGT come from the germline V gene. Trimming pared 2 bases from V and 0 bases from J, leaving 17 bases between. This CDR3 comprises 18 residues.

The chain combines TRBV5-4 with TRBJ2-2; 7 nucleotides agree with TRBD2. The germline V gene encodes CDR1 SGHNT and CDR2 YYREEE (reference sequence). V dropped 3 bases and J dropped 6; count of bases not matched to a gene: 5. The CDR3 has 14 amino acids. The CDR3 DNA sequence: TGTGCCAGCAGCTCCAGTGGACTAGCCGGGGAGCTGTTTTTT. This gives the protein CASSSSGLAGELFF.

A remark on this clonotype: Just one base apart from a much larger clone, this may be a read error. The chain combines TRBV12-5 with TRBJ2-7, with 11 bases aligning to TRBD1. The CDR3 has 15 residues. CDR1 is LGHNT and CDR2 is FRNRAP in the germline V gene. In DNA, the CDR3 is TGTACTAGTGGTTTGCCTCAGGACAGGGGGCACGAGCAGTACTTC. Translating it yields CTSGLPQDRGHEQYF.

Many counts were recorded for this clonotype. The V gene is TRBV13, the J gene TRBJ1-6; D gene unclear. This CDR3 region has 16 residues. Germline V gene data show CDR1 as PRHDT and CDR2 as FYEKMQ (reference sequence). V lost 1 base and J 8 bases, leaving 15 bases between the germline ends. The CDR3 protein is CASSLVMEGGDSPLHF. CDR3 bases: TGTGCCAGCAGCTTAGTTATGGAGGGCGGGGATTCACCCCTCCACTTT. Supplemented by reference TRBV13 and TRBJ1-6, the full variable domain reads AAGVIQSPRHLIKEKRETATLKCYPIPRHDTVYWYQQGPGQDPQFLISFYEKMQSDKGSIPDRFSAQQFSDYHSELNMSSLELGDSALYFCASSLVMEGGDSPLHFGNGTRLTVT.

The gene calls are TRBV7-9 and TRBJ2-6; D is undetermined. This CDR3 has 16 amino acids. The germline CDR1 and CDR2 sequences are SEHNR and FQNEAQ (reference sequence). V was shortened by 1 base and J by 4 bases, with 11 bases between the two germline ends. The CDR3 spells CASSLGSLAGANVLTF. The CDR3 coding sequence is TGTGCCAGCAGCTTAGGGAGCCTGGCAGGGGCCAACGTCCTGACTTTC.

The gene calls are TRBV11-2 and TRBJ2-1; D unclear. Germline V lookup: CDR1 SGHAT, CDR2 FQNNGV. The CDR3 contains 11 residues. Deletions cut 7 bases from V and 13 bases from J, with 14 bases between. CDR3 region: CASNPTSKQFF. CDR3 coding DNA: TGTGCCAGCAACCCAACGAGCAAACAGTTCTTC.

This clonotype was observed at least ten times. The chain is built from TRBV6-2 or TRBV6-3 and TRBJ2-1, with 10 nucleotides matching TRBD1. The CDR3 has 17 amino acids. V lost 2 bases, J lost 5 bases, and 9 bases stayed unmatched. From germline, CDR1 is MNHEY and CDR2 SVGEGT. The CDR3 region is CASSYLIGDRGHNEQFF. Written as DNA, the CDR3 is TGTGCCAGCAGTTACCTTATAGGGGACAGGGGTCACAATGAGCAGTTCTTC.

This clonotype showed up just once. The CDR3 does not close with the conserved phenylalanine or tryptophan, likely indicating a read error. The chain recombines TRBV7-8 with TRBJ2-5, with 7 bases identical to TRBD2. CDR3 length: 16 amino acids. Germline lookup yields CDR1 SGHVS and CDR2 FQNEAQ. V lost 7 bases to trimming and J lost 4 bases; unmatched junction nucleotides: 15. This CDR3 reads CASNYSRGGGRETQYL. CDR3 nucleotide sequence: TGTGCCAGCAACTACTCCCGTGGTGGCGGGAGAGAGACCCAGTACTTA.

This clonotype was recorded at least ten times. The chain uses TRBV6-6 and TRBJ2-5; D gene unclear. V gave up 2 bases and J gave up 3 bases, with 10 bases separating them. The length of the CDR3 is 14 residues. Germline CDR1 reads MNHNY; CDR2 reads SVGAGI (reference sequence). CDR3 loop: CASSYGDVKETQYF. CDR3 DNA sequence: TGTGCCAGCAGTTACGGGGATGTGAAAGAGACCCAGTACTTC.

Note on this clonotype: A much larger clone lies one base from this, so it may be a read error. The chain employs TRBV7-8 and TRBJ2-3; TRBD1 matches 8 bases. The CDR3 loop spans 17 amino acids. Germline-derived CDR1 and CDR2 are SGHVS and FQNEAQ. J lost 1 base, V lost 5 bases, and 11 bases had no gene match. The CDR3 DNA is TGTGCCAGCAGCCTCAGGGGCGGGACAGGACGCACAGATACGCAGTATTTT. Protein product: CASSLRGGTGRTDTQYF.

This rearrangement joins TRBV2 to TRBJ2-5, with D perhaps TRBD1 (6 bases). This CDR3 contains 19 residues. The V and J ends lost 1 base and 2 bases respectively, with 23 bases between them. Germline values: CDR1 SNHLY, CDR2 FYNNEI. The CDR3 coding sequence is TGTGCCAGCAGTGAAGTCGGTGGTTGGGCAGGGGATGGGCAAGAGACCCAGTACTTC. It translates to CASSEVGGWAGDGQETQYF.

Note on this clonotype: At one end the junction does not follow the germline gene, possibly because of a read error. The J gene is TRBJ1-1, the V gene TRBV6-6, with D possibly matching TRBD1 (5 bases). Germline V gene lookup returns CDR1 MNHNY and CDR2 SVGAGI (reference sequence). This CDR3 contains 13 residues. Written as DNA, the CDR3 is TGTGCCAGCATCGGGACGGTGAACTCTGAAGCTTTCTTT. Translation: CASIGTVNSEAFF.

DNA for the CDR3: TGCGCCAGCAGCTTGCAGGGTCTCGACCAGCCCCAGCATTTT. Translating gives CASSLQGLDQPQHF. This sequence joins TRBV5-1 and TRBJ1-5, with D perhaps TRBD1 (5 bases). The ends were cut back, 1 base at V and 7 bases at J, with 12 bases in the middle. CDR3 length: 14 amino acids. Germline values: CDR1 SGHRS, CDR2 YFSETQ.

The chain uses TRBV11-2 and TRBJ2-7, with D uncertain. The germline V and J ends were trimmed by 4 bases and 4 bases, with 8 bases remaining between them. CDR1 SGHAT and CDR2 FQNNGV come from the germline V gene. The length of the CDR3 is 12 residues. The CDR3 nucleotides read TGTGCCAGCAGCTCCACCGGGTACGAGCAGTACTTC. Translation gives CASSSTGYEQYF.

Notes on this clonotype: It may be a read error: a sequence one base away is much more abundant. The chain links TRBV5-4 to TRBJ2-7; TRBD2 aligns across 7 bases. This CDR3 contains 15 residues. Germline V gives CDR1 SGHNT, CDR2 YYREEE (reference sequence). Losses at the gene ends were 3 bases for V and 2 bases for J; bases not matched to a gene: 8. CDR3 in DNA: TGTGCCAGCAGCTCTACCGGGACTAAGGCCTACGAGCAGTACTTC. It specifies CASSSTGTKAYEQYF.

The chain uses TRBV28 and TRBJ1-4; D perhaps matches TRBD1 (5 bases). The CDR3 totals 15 residues. Germline V gives CDR1 MDHEN, CDR2 SYDVKM. V gave up 4 bases and J gave up 10 bases, with 19 bases separating them. The CDR3 is CASSSHGTAAGKLFF. The CDR3 region has the DNA TGTGCCAGCAGTTCCCACGGGACGGCGGCCGGAAAACTGTTTTTT.

This clonotype occurred a few times. The rearrangement uses TRBV5-6 and TRBJ2-7; D is perhaps TRBD1 or TRBD2 (6 bases each). CDR3 length: 17 amino acids. The germline V and J ends were trimmed by 2 bases and 4 bases, with 22 bases remaining between them. In germline, CDR1 is SGHDT, CDR2 YYEEEE. The CDR3 nucleotides read TGTGCCAGCAGCTTTCTCGGGGGTACAGGGAATCTATACGAGCAGTACTTC. Protein product: CASSFLGGTGNLYEQYF.

The table lists this clonotype with a count of one. This chain connects TRBV7-9 to TRBJ2-3, with 9 bases aligning to TRBD2. The V gene end was trimmed by 5 bases and the J gene end by 0 bases; junction bases not matched to a gene: 9. The germline V gene has CDR1 SEHNR and CDR2 FQNEAQ (reference sequence). The CDR3 totals 17 residues. DNA of the CDR3: TGTGCCAGCAGCCGGACTAGCGCGGGCTCTAGCACAGATACGCAGTATTTT. Encoded protein: CASSRTSAGSSTDTQYF.

The rearrangement joins TRBV7-9 to TRBJ1-5; D unresolved. From germline, CDR1 is SEHNR and CDR2 FQNEAQ (reference sequence). This CDR3 is built from 13 residues. V lost 0 bases, J lost 11 bases, and 11 bases lay in between. As DNA, the CDR3 is TGTGCCAGCAGCTTAGCCAAGGCCGAGTCCCAGCATTTT. Protein: CASSLAKAESQHF.

This clonotype was recorded many times. The chain is built from TRBV11-2 and TRBJ1-5, with D possibly being TRBD1 (6 bases). CDR1 is SGHAT, CDR2 FQNNGV, per germline. The CDR3 has 15 amino acids. The ends were cut back, 6 bases at V and 7 bases at J, with 19 bases in the middle. DNA for the CDR3: TGTGCCAGCAGTCCGGGACACGCCGTGGGCCAGCCCCAGCATTTT. Translating it yields CASSPGHAVGQPQHF.

To note about this clonotype: The germline gene is not matched at one end of the junction; a read error may be the cause. J is TRBJ1-5 and V is TRBV11-1; TRBD1 matches at 10 bases. The germline V gene encodes CDR1 SGHAT and CDR2 FQDESV (reference sequence). The CDR3 spans 14 residues. In nucleotides, the CDR3 is TGTGCCAGCAGCTCGGGACAGGGGAACCAGCCCCAACTTTTT. It yields the protein CASSSGQGNQPQLF.